This TCR beta chain was documented in a study of T-cell memory formation after mild COVID-19. Many counts were recorded for this clonotype. What it binds is not known. Trimming stripped 9 bases from V and 6 bases from J, with 18 bases between. The length of the CDR3 is 14 residues. Germline CDR1 reads SGHRS; CDR2 reads YFSETQ. Study conclusions and caveats: Among clones peaking at day 37 in the second wave, SARS-CoV-2 specificity remained unconfirmed.

The authors produced TCR alpha and TCR beta cDNA libraries with sample barcodes and UMIs by 5'RACE using constant-segment primers. One entry per CDR3 protein, called by TCRdb with MiXCR from the 5' RACE reads. The table lists roughly 240,000 distinct CDR3 sequences, roughly 17% of them singletons. The receptor's source is a young man who had mild COVID-19 (a few samples of this study predate the infection). Cell type and time point are not known. The sequencing input was PBMCs or a T cell subset sorted from them (not recorded which). This rearrangement joins TRBV5-1 to TRBJ1-4, with a possible D match to TRBD1 (6 bases). The CDR3 coding sequence is TGCGCCACCTCAAAGGGGGGGATTGATGAAAAACTGTTTTTT. It codes for CATSKGGIDEKLFF.